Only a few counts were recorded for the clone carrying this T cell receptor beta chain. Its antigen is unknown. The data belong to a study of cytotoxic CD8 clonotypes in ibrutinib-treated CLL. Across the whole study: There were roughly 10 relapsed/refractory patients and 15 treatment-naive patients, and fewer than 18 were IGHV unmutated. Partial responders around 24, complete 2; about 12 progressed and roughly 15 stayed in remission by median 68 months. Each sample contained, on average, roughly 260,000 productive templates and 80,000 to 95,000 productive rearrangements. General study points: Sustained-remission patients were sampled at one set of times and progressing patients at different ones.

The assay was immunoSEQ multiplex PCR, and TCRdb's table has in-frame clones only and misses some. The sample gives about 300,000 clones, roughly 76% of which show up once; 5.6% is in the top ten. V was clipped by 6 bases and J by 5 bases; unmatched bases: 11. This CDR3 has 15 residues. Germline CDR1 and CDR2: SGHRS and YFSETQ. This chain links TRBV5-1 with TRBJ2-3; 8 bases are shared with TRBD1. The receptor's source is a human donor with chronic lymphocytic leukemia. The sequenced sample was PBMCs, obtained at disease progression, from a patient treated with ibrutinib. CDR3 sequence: CASIVGTGSEDTQYF. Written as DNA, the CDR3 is TGCGCCAGCATCGTCGGGACAGGCTCAGAAGATACGCAGTATTTT.